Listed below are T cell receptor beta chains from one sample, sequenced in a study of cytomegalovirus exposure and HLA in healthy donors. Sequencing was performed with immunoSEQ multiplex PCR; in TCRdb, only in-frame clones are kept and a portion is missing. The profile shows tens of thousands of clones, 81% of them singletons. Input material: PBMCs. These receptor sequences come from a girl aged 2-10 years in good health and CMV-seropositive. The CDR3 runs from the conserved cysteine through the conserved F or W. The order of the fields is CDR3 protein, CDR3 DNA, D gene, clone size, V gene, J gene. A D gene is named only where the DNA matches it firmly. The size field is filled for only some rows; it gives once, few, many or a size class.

CDR3: CASSLANSRLGETQYF
DNA: TGTGCCAGCAGCTTGGCCAATTCTAGGTTAGGAGAGACCCAGTACTTC
D: -
size: once
V: TRBV5-6
J: TRBJ2-5

CDR3: CASSPRVSGNGHEQYF
DNA: TGTGCCAGCAGTCCTAGGGTTTCGGGGAATGGACACGAGCAGTACTTC
D: -
size: once
V: TRBV27
J: TRBJ2-7

CDR3: CASSLRDRGYEQYF
DNA: TGTGCCAGCAGTTTAAGGGACAGGGGATACGAGCAGTACTTC
D: TRBD1
size: -
V: TRBV27
J: TRBJ2-7

CDR3: CASSVPSDTQYF
DNA: TGCGCCAGCAGCGTCCCTTCAGATACGCAGTATTTT
D: -
size: -
V: TRBV4-1
J: TRBJ2-3

CDR3: CASRGGTSAYNEQFF
DNA: TGTGCCAGCAGGGGCGGGACTAGCGCCTACAATGAGCAGTTCTTC
D: TRBD2
size: -
V: TRBV27
J: TRBJ2-1

CDR3: CASSGSTGISGNTIYF
DNA: TGTGCCAGCAGTGGGTCGACAGGGATCTCTGGAAACACCATATATTTT
D: TRBD1
size: -
V: TRBV6-1
J: TRBJ1-3

CDR3: CASSTGLPRDEQYF
DNA: TGTGCCAGCAGCACCGGCTTGCCGAGGGACGAGCAGTACTTC
D: -
size: -
V: TRBV7-2
J: TRBJ2-7

CDR3: CASRLAGGFNEQFF
DNA: TGTGCCTCAAGACTAGCGGGAGGGTTCAATGAGCAGTTCTTC
D: TRBD2
size: -
V: TRBV6-1
J: TRBJ2-1

CDR3: CASSQDVSFQETQYF
DNA: TGTGCCAGCAGCCAAGATGTCAGTTTTCAAGAGACCCAGTACTTC
D: -
size: -
V: TRBV4-2
J: TRBJ2-5

CDR3: CSVQSGYEQYF
DNA: TGCAGCGTTCAGTCGGGCTACGAGCAGTACTTC
D: -
size: -
V: TRBV29-1
J: TRBJ2-7

CDR3: CASSLAGHGGKLFF
DNA: TGTGCCAGCAGCTTGGCGGGACACGGCGGAAAACTGTTTTTT
D: -
size: few
V: TRBV5-6
J: TRBJ1-4

CDR3: CASSIEGQFTDTQYF
DNA: TGTGCCAGCAGCATCGAAGGACAGTTCACAGATACGCAGTATTTT
D: -
size: -
V: TRBV27
J: TRBJ2-3

CDR3: CASTYDRGDEKLFF
DNA: TGTGCCAGCACCTATGACAGGGGTGATGAAAAACTGTTTTTT
D: TRBD1
size: -
V: TRBV28
J: TRBJ1-4

CDR3: CASRRGQQAGATSTDTQYF
DNA: TGTGCCAGCAGGCGAGGGCAGCAGGCGGGAGCCACTAGCACAGATACGCAGTATTTT
D: -
size: -
V: TRBV21-1
J: TRBJ2-3

CDR3: CASSLRGYHQPQHF
DNA: TGTGCCAGCAGTTTGCGGGGTTATCATCAGCCCCAGCATTTT
D: -
size: -
V: TRBV27
J: TRBJ1-5

CDR3: CASSQKGLAGGSEGTDTQYF
DNA: TGCGCCAGCAGCCAAAAGGGACTAGCGGGAGGGTCGGAGGGCACAGATACGCAGTATTTT
D: TRBD2
size: -
V: TRBV4-1
J: TRBJ2-3

CDR3: CASSFNSGTEAFF
DNA: TGTGCCAGCAGCTTTAATTCCGGCACTGAAGCTTTCTTT
D: -
size: -
V: TRBV11-3
J: TRBJ1-1

CDR3: CASSDKTAYNQPQHF
DNA: TGTGCCAGCAGTGACAAGACAGCGTACAATCAGCCCCAGCATTTT
D: -
size: few
V: TRBV6-1
J: TRBJ1-5

CDR3: CASIKMLRGRREPQHF
DNA: TGTGCCAGCATCAAAATGTTGAGGGGCCGGAGGGAGCCCCAGCATTTT
D: -
size: -
V: TRBV28
J: TRBJ1-5

CDR3: CASSQEATPFF
DNA: TGCGCCAGCAGCCAGGAGGCTACCCCGTTCTTC
D: -
size: few
V: TRBV4-1
J: TRBJ2-1

CDR3: CASSSDRLNTEAFF
DNA: TGTGCCAGCAGCTCGGACAGGTTGAACACTGAAGCTTTCTTT
D: TRBD1
size: -
V: TRBV4-2
J: TRBJ1-1

CDR3: CASSLRGGTETQYF
DNA: TGCGCCAGCAGCTTGCGAGGCGGGACGGAGACCCAGTACTTC
D: -
size: -
V: TRBV5-1
J: TRBJ2-5

CDR3: CASSYSGAYGYTF
DNA: TGTGCCAGCAGTTACTCAGGGGCCTATGGCTACACCTTC
D: -
size: -
V: TRBV6-5
J: TRBJ1-2

CDR3: CASSPTGGRASDEQFF
DNA: TGCGCCAGCAGCCCAACGGGCGGGAGGGCCAGCGATGAGCAGTTCTTC
D: TRBD2
size: -
V: TRBV5-1
J: TRBJ2-1

CDR3: CASSTGQGYGYTF
DNA: TGTGCCAGCAGTACGGGACAGGGTTATGGCTACACCTTC
D: TRBD1
size: -
V: TRBV6-5
J: TRBJ1-2

CDR3: CASSFSSGPNTGELFF
DNA: TGCGCCAGCAGCTTTTCTAGCGGGCCTAACACCGGGGAGCTGTTTTTT
D: TRBD2
size: few
V: TRBV5-1
J: TRBJ2-2

CDR3: CATSRVGDSSSYNEQFF
DNA: TGTGCCACCAGCAGGGTGGGGGACTCGAGCTCCTACAATGAGCAGTTCTTC
D: -
size: -
V: TRBV15
J: TRBJ2-1

CDR3: CASSPRIAGEYEQFF
DNA: TGTGCCAGCAGTCCCCGGATAGCGGGAGAGTACGAGCAGTTCTTC
D: TRBD2
size: -
V: TRBV27
J: TRBJ2-1

CDR3: CASNHSSGWEETQYF
DNA: TGTGCCAGCAATCACTCTAGCGGTTGGGAGGAGACCCAGTACTTC
D: -
size: -
V: TRBV21-1
J: TRBJ2-5